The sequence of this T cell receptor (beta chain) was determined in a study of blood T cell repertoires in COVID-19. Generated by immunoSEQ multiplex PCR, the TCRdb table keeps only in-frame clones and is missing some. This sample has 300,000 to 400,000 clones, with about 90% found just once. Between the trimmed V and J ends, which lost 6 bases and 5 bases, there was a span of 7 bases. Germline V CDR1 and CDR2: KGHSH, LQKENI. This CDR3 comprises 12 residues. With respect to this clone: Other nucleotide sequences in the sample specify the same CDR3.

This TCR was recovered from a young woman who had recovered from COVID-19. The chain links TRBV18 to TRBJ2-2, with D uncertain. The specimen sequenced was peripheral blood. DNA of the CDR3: TGTGCCAGCTCGCCGACAACCGGGGAGCTGTTTTTT. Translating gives CASSPTTGELFF.